The entry below describes one T cell receptor beta chain. The sample holds other DNA sequences that translate to the same CDR3. The data belong to a study of cytomegalovirus exposure and HLA in healthy donors. The CDR3 totals 13 residues. V was clipped by 3 bases and J by 2 bases; unmatched bases: 0. Germline CDR1 SGDLS, CDR2 YYNGEE. Sequenced by immunoSEQ multiplex PCR; TCRdb stores in-frame clones only, minus some. This table holds about 130,000 clones, 80% to 90% found once. The material sequenced was PBMCs. The receptor's source is a woman aged 18-30 years in good health and CMV-seropositive. The chain is built from TRBV9 and TRBJ2-5, with 8 positions matching TRBD2. The CDR3 nucleotides are TGTGCCAGCAGCGGCGGGGGGCAAGAGACCCAGTACTTC. This codes for CASSGGGQETQYF.